These 9 T cell receptor beta chains came from one sample sequenced in a study of shared clonotypes between healthy human individuals. Some clones are missing from TCRdb's copy, which holds only in-frame ones; the method was immunoSEQ multiplex PCR. Among around 1.6 million clones listed, 95% to 99% were seen once. Material for sequencing was naive CD4+ T cells sorted from blood. Subset here: CD45RA+ positively selected. The receptors derive from a man aged 30 to 39 in good health.

The chain carries TRBV5-1 and TRBJ2-7; the D call may be TRBD1 or TRBD2 (6 bases each). V lost 0 bases and J lost 6, with 16 bases in between. The CDR3 runs 15 residues. Per germline, CDR1 SGHRS and CDR2 YFSETQ. CDR3 coding DNA: TGCGCCAGCAGCTTGGAGGGGGGCCCTATGGGCGAGCAGTACTTC. Protein sequence: CASSLEGGPMGEQYF.

This rearrangement joins TRBV28 to TRBJ1-2; no reliable D call. The V end lost 6 bases, the J end lost 7 bases, and 12 bases lay between the germline ends. This CDR3 contains 12 residues. Germline CDR1 MDHEN, CDR2 SYDVKM. The CDR3 spells CASRPPGSGYTF. The CDR3 DNA sequence: TGTGCCAGCAGACCCCCCGGCTCTGGCTACACCTTC.

The rearrangement links TRBV21-1 to TRBJ2-7; the listed D gene, TRBD2, was not tested against the DNA. TRBV21-1 is reported as a pseudogene. The CDR3 loop spans 15 amino acids. The CDR3 protein is CASSPHRHTGDEQYF. The CDR3 region has the DNA TGTGCCAGCAGCCCCCACCGACATACGGGGGACGAGCAGTACTTC.

V is TRBV28 and J is TRBJ1-2; tentative D call: TRBD1 (5 bases). Trimming took off 3 bases at V and 4 bases at J, with 12 bases between the two ends. CDR3 size: 14 residues. Germline V gene sequence: CDR1 MDHEN, CDR2 SYDVKM. The CDR3 DNA sequence: TGTGCCAGCAGTTTCCGTAAGGGGTTCTATGGCTACACCTTC. This sequence encodes CASSFRKGFYGYTF.

This sequence joins TRBV28 and TRBJ2-5, with a tentative D call TRBD1 (5 bases). The CDR3 loop spans 16 amino acids. Trimming took 0 bases from V and 5 from J, leaving 16 bases between them. The germline gives CDR1 MDHEN, CDR2 SYDVKM. CDR3 bases: TGTGCCAGCAGTTTATGGGCGTCAGGGTTCAGGGAGACCCAGTACTTC. Amino acids: CASSLWASGFRETQYF.

The chain has TRBV7-6 and TRBJ2-4, with no clear D. V lost 3 bases and J 9 bases, leaving 15 bases between the germline ends. The germline CDR1 and CDR2 sequences are SGHVS and FNYEAQ. This CDR3 comprises 14 residues. CDR3 region: CASSLISGGVIQYF. CDR3 DNA: TGTGCCAGCAGCTTGATATCTGGTGGGGTCATTCAGTACTTC.

The V call is TRBV27, the J call TRBJ1-3; no definite D call. This CDR3 has 15 residues. Germline CDR1 and CDR2: MNHEY and SMNVEV (reference sequence). The V end lost 2 bases, the J end lost 2 bases, and 10 bases lay between the germline ends. Here the CDR3 DNA reads TGTGCCAGCAGTTTAAATGTACAGCCTGGAAACACCATATATTTT. Encoded protein: CASSLNVQPGNTIYF.

The chain carries TRBV4-1 and TRBJ2-7; TRBD1 or TRBD2 may be the D gene (5 bases each). V was cut by 4 bases and J by 6 bases, with 16 bases left in between. The germline gives CDR1 MGHRA, CDR2 YSYEKL. The length of the CDR3 is 14 residues. The DNA of the CDR3 is TGCGCCAGCAGCCCGGAGGCCTGGGGGTTCGAGCAGTACTTC. This codes for CASSPEAWGFEQYF.

The V call is TRBV5-4, the J call TRBJ2-7, with 11 positions matching TRBD2. Germline CDR1 and CDR2: SGHNT and YYREEE (reference sequence). The CDR3 loop spans 14 amino acids. V dropped 4 bases and J dropped 5; count of bases not matched to a gene: 5. CDR3 nucleotides: TGTGCCAGCAGCCTACTAGCGGGAGACAACGAGCAGTACTTC. The encoded protein is CASSLLAGDNEQYF.